This TCR beta chain came from a study of cytomegalovirus exposure and HLA in healthy donors. Findings and caveats of the study: In a later analysis, a genetic analysis reported fewer productive-TCR N-insertions in an Asian-associated ancestry cluster than the cohort average.

Vbeta (60) and Jbeta (13) primers were used in the PCR. Produced via immunoSEQ multiplex PCR; TCRdb's table is partial and in-frame only. This table has over 45,000 clones, about four fifths appearing once. In this sample, this clone turned up a few times. Its target is unknown. The CDR3 spans 14 residues. Germline lookup yields CDR1 SGHNT and CDR2 YYREEE (reference sequence). V was clipped by 3 bases and J by 8 bases; unmatched bases: 7. Sequencing was performed on PBMCs. This rearrangement joins TRBV5-4 to TRBJ1-5; 8 bases align to TRBD1. This receptor was identified in a female donor in good health and CMV-seronegative. Written as DNA, the CDR3 is TGTGCCAGCAGCTCAGACAGGGGCGAAGAGCCCCAGCATTTT. Encoded protein: CASSSDRGEEPQHF. Combining the CDR3 with reference TRBV5-4 and TRBJ1-5 gives the whole variable domain ETGVTQSPTHLIKTRGQQVTLRCSSQSGHNTVSWYQQALGQGPQFIFQYYREEENGRGNFPPRFSGLQFPNYSSELNVNALELDDSALYLCASSSDRGEEPQHFGDGTRLSIL.